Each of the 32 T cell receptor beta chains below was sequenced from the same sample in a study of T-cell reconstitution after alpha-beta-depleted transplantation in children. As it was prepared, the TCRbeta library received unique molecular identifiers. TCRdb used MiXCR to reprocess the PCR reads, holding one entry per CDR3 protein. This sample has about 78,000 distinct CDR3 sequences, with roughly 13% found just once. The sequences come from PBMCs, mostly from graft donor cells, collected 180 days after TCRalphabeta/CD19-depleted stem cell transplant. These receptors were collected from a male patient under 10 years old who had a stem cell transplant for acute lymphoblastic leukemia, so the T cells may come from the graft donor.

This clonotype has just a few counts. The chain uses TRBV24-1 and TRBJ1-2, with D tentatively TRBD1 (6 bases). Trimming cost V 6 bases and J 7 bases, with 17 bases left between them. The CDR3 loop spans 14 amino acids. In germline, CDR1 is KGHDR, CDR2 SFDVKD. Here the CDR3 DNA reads TGTGCCACCAGTTCGGACAGTCAGGCTGGTGGCTACACCTTC. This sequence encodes CATSSDSQAGGYTF.

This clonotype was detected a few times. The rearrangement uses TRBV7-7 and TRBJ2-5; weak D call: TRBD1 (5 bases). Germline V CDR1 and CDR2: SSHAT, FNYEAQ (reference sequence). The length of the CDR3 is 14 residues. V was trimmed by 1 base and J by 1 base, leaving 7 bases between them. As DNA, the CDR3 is TGTGCCAGCAGCTTAGGGACATTCCAAGAGACCCAGTACTTC. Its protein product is CASSLGTFQETQYF.

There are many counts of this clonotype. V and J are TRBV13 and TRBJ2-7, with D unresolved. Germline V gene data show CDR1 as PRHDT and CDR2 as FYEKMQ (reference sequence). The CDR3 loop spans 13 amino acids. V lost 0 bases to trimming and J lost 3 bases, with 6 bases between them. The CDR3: CASSLGGRYEQYF. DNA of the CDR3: TGTGCCAGCAGCTTAGGAGGGCGCTACGAGCAGTACTTC.

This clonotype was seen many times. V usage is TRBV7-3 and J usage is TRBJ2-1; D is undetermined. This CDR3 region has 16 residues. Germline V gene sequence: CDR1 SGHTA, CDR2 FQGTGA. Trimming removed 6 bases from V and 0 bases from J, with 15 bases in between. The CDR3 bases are TGTGCCAGCAGTCCTAACGGGCGCGGCTCCTACAATGAGCAGTTCTTC. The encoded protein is CASSPNGRGSYNEQFF.

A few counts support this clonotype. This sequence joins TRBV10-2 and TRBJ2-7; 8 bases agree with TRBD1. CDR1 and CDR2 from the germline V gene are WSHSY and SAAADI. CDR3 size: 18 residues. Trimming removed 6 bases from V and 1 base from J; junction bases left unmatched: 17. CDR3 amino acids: CASSFRDRFVEASYEQYF. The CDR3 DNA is TGCGCCAGCAGCTTCCGGGACAGGTTTGTCGAGGCGTCCTACGAGCAGTACTTC.

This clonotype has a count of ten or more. This CDR3 reads CASRGQGSVYGYTF. DNA of the CDR3: TGTGCCAGCAGGGGACAGGGTAGTGTCTATGGCTACACCTTC. The chain recombines TRBV6-1 with TRBJ1-2, with TRBD1 matching 9 bases. Trimming took 6 bases from V and 4 from J; bases not matched to a gene: 6. CDR3 length: 14 amino acids. CDR1 MNHNS and CDR2 SASEGT come from the germline V gene.

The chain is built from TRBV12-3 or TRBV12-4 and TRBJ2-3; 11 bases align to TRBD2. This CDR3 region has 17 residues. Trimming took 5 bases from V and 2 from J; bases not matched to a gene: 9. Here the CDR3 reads CASSLPLGLAVTDTQYF. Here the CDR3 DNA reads TGTGCCAGCAGTCTACCCTTGGGACTAGCGGTCACAGATACGCAGTATTTT.

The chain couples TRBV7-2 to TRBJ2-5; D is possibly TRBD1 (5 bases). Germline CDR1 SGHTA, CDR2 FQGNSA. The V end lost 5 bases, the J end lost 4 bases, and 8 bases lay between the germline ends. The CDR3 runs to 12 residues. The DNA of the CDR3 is TGTGCCAGCAGCCCCGACAGAGAGACCCAGTACTTC. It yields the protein CASSPDRETQYF. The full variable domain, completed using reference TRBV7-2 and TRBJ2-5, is GAGVSQSPSNKVTEKGKDVELRCDPISGHTALYWYRQSLGQGLEFLIYFQGNSAPDKSGLPSDRFSAERTGGSVSTLTIQRTQQEDSAVYLCASSPDRETQYFGPGTRLLVL.

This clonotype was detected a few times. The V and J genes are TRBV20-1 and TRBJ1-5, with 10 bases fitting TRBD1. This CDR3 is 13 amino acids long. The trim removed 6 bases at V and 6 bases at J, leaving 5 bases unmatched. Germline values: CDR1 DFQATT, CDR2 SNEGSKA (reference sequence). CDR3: CSARTGGAQPQHF. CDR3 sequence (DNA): TGCAGTGCAAGGACAGGGGGTGCTCAGCCCCAGCATTTT.

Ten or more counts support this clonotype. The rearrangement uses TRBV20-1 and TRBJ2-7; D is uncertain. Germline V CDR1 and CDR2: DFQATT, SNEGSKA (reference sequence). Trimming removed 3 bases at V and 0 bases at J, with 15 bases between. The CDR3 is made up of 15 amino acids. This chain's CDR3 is CSARSGRSSSYEQYF. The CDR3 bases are TGCAGTGCTAGGTCCGGCAGGTCGAGCTCCTACGAGCAGTACTTC.

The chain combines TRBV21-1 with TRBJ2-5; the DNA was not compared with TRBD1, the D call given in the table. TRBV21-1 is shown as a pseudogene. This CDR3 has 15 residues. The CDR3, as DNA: TGTGCCAGCAGCTGTACCGTGGGACAGCAAGAGACCCAGTACTTC. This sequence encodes CASSCTVGQQETQYF.

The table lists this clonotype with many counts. The CDR3: CSVEDGGATDTQYF. The CDR3 region has the DNA TGCAGCGTTGAAGATGGGGGGGCCACAGATACGCAGTATTTT. V gene TRBV29-1 combines with J gene TRBJ2-3, with a weak D call TRBD2 (7 bases). Germline CDR1 SQVTM, CDR2 ANQGSEA. V lost 0 bases and J 2 bases, leaving 9 bases between the germline ends. The CDR3 loop spans 14 amino acids.

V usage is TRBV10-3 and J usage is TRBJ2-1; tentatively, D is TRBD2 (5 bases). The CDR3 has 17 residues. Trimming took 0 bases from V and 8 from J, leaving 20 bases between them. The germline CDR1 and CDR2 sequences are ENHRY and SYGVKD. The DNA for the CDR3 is TGTGCCATCAGTGAGTCGAGGTGGCGCCAGGAGGTCGATGAGCAGTTCTTC. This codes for CAISESRWRQEVDEQFF.

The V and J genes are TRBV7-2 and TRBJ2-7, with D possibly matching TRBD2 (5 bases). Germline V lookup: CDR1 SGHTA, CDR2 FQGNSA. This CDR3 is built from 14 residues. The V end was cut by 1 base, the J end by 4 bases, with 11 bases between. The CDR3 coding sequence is TGTGCCAGCAGCTTAGTGGTGCGGACTTACGAGCAGTACTTC. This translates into CASSLVVRTYEQYF.

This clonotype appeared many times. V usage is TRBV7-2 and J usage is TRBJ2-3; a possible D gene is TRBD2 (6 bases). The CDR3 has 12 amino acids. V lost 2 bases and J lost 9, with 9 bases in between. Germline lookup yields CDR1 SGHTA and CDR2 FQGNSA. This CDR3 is CASSLWRETQYF. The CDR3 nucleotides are TGTGCCAGCAGCTTATGGAGGGAGACGCAGTATTTT.

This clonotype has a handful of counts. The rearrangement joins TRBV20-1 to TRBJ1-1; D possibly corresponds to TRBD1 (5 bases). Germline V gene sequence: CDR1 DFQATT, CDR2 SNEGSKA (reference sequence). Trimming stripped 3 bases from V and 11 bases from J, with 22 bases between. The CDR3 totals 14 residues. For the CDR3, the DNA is TGCAGTGCTAGCAGGGAAAGGGGCAAGGGAAGGGCTTTCTTT. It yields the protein CSASRERGKGRAFF.

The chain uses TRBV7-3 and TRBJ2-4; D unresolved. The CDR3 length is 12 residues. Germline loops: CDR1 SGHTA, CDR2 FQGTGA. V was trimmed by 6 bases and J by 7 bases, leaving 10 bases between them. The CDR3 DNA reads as TGTGCCAGCAGGAGCAGCTCGAACATTCAGTACTTC. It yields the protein CASRSSSNIQYF.

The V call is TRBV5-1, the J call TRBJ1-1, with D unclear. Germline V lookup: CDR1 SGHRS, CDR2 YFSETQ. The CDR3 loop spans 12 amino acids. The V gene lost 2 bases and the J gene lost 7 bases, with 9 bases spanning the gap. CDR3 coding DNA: TGCGCCAGCAGCTTCGACGCTCTTGAAGCTTTCTTT. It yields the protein CASSFDALEAFF. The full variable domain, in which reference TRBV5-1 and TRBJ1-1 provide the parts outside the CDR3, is KAGVTQTPRYLIKTRGQQVTLSCSPISGHRSVSWYQQTPGQGLQFLFEYFSETQRNKGNFPGRFSGRQFSNSRSEMNVSTLELGDSALYLCASSFDALEAFFGQGTRLTVV.

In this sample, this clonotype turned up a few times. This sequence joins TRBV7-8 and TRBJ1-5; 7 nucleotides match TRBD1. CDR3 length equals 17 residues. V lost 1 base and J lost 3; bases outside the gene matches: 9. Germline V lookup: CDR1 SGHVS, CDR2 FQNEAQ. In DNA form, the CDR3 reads TGTGCCAGCAGCTTAGGGTACAGGGGCCCCAACAATCAGCCCCAGCATTTT. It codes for CASSLGYRGPNNQPQHF.

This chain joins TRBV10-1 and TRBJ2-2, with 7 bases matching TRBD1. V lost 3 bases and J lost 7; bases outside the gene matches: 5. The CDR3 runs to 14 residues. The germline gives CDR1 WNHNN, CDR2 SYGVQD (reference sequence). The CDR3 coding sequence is TGCGCCAGCAGTGAAAGGGGGCTGATCGGGGAGCTGTTTTTT. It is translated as CASSERGLIGELFF.

The CDR3 DNA is TGTGCCAGCAGCCAGGGGCTAGCGGGAGGAGGCGATGAGCAGTTCTTC. Amino acid sequence: CASSQGLAGGGDEQFF. The J gene is TRBJ2-1, the V gene TRBV4-2; TRBD2 agrees at 11 bases. Germline CDR1 LGHNA, CDR2 YNFKEQ. The CDR3 spans 16 residues. The junction had 9 bases not matched to a gene; V was cut back by 3 bases and J by 8 bases.

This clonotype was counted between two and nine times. The CDR3 nucleotides read TGTGCCAGCAGTTACTCCTCGTTGAACACTGAAGCTTTCTTT. It encodes CASSYSSLNTEAFF. The chain is built from TRBV6-2 or TRBV6-3 and TRBJ1-1; D call uncertain. The V end lost 0 bases, the J end lost 0 bases, and 5 bases lay between the germline ends. The length of the CDR3 is 14 residues. Germline V gives CDR1 MNHEY, CDR2 SVGEGT.

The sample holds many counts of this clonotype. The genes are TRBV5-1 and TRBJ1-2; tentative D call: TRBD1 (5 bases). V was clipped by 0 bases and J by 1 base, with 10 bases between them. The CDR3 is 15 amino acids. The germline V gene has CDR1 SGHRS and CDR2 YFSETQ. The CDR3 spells CASSLGQGGNYGYTF. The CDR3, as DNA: TGCGCCAGCAGCTTGGGCCAGGGCGGTAACTATGGCTACACCTTC.

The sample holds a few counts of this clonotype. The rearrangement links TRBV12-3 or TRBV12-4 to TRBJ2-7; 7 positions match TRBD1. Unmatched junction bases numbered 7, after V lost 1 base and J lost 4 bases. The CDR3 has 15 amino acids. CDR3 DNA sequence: TGTGCCAGCAGTTTAGAGGGGGCTAGAAGGTACGAGCAGTACTTC. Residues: CASSLEGARRYEQYF.

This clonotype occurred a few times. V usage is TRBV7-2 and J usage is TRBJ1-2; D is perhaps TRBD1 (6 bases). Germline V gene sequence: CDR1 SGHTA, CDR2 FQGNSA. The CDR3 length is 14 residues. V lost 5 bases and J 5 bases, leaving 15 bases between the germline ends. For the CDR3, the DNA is TGTGCCAGCAGCCTAATGACAGGACAGTATGGCTACACCTTC. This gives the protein CASSLMTGQYGYTF.

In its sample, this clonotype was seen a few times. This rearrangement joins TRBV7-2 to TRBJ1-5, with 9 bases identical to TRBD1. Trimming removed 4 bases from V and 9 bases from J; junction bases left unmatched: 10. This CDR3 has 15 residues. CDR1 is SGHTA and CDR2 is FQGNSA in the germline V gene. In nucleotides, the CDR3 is TGTGCCAGCAGCTCGGACAGGGGATGGGTATTGCCCCAGCATTTT. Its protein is CASSSDRGWVLPQHF.

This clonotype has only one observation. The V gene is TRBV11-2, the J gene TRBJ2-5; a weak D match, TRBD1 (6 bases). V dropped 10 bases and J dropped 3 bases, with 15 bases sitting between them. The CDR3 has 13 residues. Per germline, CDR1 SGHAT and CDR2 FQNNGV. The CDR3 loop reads CATTRGREETQYF. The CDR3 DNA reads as TGTGCCACGACCAGGGGACGTGAAGAGACCCAGTACTTC.

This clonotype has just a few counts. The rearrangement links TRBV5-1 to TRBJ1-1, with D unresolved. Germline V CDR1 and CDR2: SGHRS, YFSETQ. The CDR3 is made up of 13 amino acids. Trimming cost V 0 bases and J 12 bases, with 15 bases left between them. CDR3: CASSLAPGGLTFF. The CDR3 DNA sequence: TGCGCCAGCAGCTTGGCTCCGGGAGGTCTGACTTTCTTT. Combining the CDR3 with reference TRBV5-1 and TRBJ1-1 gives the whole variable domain KAGVTQTPRYLIKTRGQQVTLSCSPISGHRSVSWYQQTPGQGLQFLFEYFSETQRNKGNFPGRFSGRQFSNSRSEMNVSTLELGDSALYLCASSLAPGGLTFFGQGTRLTVV.

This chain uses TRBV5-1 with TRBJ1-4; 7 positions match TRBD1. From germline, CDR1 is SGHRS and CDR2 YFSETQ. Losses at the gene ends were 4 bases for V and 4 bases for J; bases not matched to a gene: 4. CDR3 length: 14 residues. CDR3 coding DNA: TGCGCCAGCAGCCGGGACAGCCTTAATGAAAAACTGTTTTTT. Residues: CASSRDSLNEKLFF.

The CDR3 DNA follows: TGTGCCAGCAGCTTGGGGAGGGGGCGCTTAAATGAGCAGTTCTTC. Protein sequence: CASSLGRGRLNEQFF. The chain uses TRBV5-8 and TRBJ2-1; D is possibly TRBD1 (7 bases). This CDR3 has 15 amino acids. V dropped 0 bases and J dropped 7 bases, with 14 bases sitting between them. From germline, CDR1 is SGHTS and CDR2 YDEGEE.

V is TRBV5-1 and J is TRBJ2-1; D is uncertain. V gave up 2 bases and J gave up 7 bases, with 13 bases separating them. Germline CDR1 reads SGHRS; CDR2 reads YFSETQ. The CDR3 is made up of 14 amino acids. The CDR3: CASSFGRAGNEQFF. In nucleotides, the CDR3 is TGCGCCAGCAGCTTCGGCCGCGCTGGGAATGAGCAGTTCTTC.

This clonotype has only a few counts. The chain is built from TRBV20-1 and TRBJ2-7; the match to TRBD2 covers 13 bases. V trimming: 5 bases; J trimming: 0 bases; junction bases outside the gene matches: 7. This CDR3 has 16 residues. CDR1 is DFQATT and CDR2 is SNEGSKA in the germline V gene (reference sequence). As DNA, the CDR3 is TGCAGTGCTGCCCCGACTAGCGGGGGGCCCTCCTACGAGCAGTACTTC. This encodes CSAAPTSGGPSYEQYF.